These T cell receptor beta chains were read from a single sample in a study of cytomegalovirus exposure and HLA in healthy donors. Repertoires were generated with immunoSEQ multiplex PCR, while TCRdb's copy carries only in-frame clones and drops some. The table shows roughly 34,000 clones, with roughly two thirds occurring only once. The specimen was PBMCs. The receptors were sampled from a man in his forties in good health and CMV-seropositive. Each CDR3 is given with its conserved first and last residue. The D gene is left open where the match is weak. Where a row states a size, it is once, few, many or the class of an expanded clone; other rows omit it.

V gene	clone size	J gene	D gene	CDR3 DNA	CDR3 protein
TRBV5-1	.	TRBJ2-7	TRBD1	TGCGCCAGCAGCCCGGGACAGAGCTCCTACGAGCAGTACTTC	CASSPGQSSYEQYF
TRBV27	.	TRBJ2-1	TRBD1	TGTGCCAGCATCATCCGGACAGGGGGCACGAGGGATGAGCAGTTCTTC	CASIIRTGGTRDEQFF
TRBV19	.	TRBJ1-1	TRBD1	TGTGCCAGTAAGGGGTTTGGGACAGAGAACACTGAAGCTTTCTTT	CASKGFGTENTEAFF
TRBV29-1	.	TRBJ1-3	.	TGCAGCGCCCGGGCGGAGGGCTTTGGAAACACCATATATTTT	CSARAEGFGNTIYF
TRBV11-2	.	TRBJ2-1	TRBD1	TGTGCCAGCATCCGAGATGATGGGGAGGGACAGGGCTACAATGAGCAGTTCTTC	CASIRDDGEGQGYNEQFF
TRBV28	.	TRBJ2-7	.	TGTGCCAGCAGTCCACCGGACAGCTACGAGCAGTACTTC	CASSPPDSYEQYF
TRBV27	few	TRBJ1-1	.	TGTGCCAGCAGGTCCCTAGGGGCCTTGGGCACTGAAGCTTTCTTT	CASRSLGALGTEAFF
TRBV5-1	.	TRBJ2-2	.	TGCGCCAGCAGCTTGGCCGGGAACACCGGGGAGCTGTTTTTT	CASSLAGNTGELFF
TRBV4-2	.	TRBJ2-2	TRBD1	TGTGCCAGCAGCAACTCCGGGACAGGGGGCACCGGGGAGCTGTTTTTT	CASSNSGTGGTGELFF
TRBV9	.	TRBJ2-3	.	TGTGCCAGCAGCGTAGTCGGACAGTCAGATACGCAGTATTTT	CASSVVGQSDTQYF
TRBV7-2	.	TRBJ1-5	TRBD1	TGTGCCAGCAGCTTCGGGGATGGACAGGGGGCGCCTGATCAGCCCCAGCATTTT	CASSFGDGQGAPDQPQHF
TRBV5-3	.	TRBJ2-7	.	TGTGCCAGAACGAAAAAGACTGGCGAGCAGTACTTC	CARTKKTGEQYF
TRBV5-1	.	TRBJ2-2	TRBD2	TGCGCCAGCAGCTTCTGGACTAGCGGTCCCACCGGGGAGCTGTTTTTT	CASSFWTSGPTGELFF
TRBV29-1	few	TRBJ1-1	TRBD1	TGCAGCGGCCACAGGGGGCTGGGCACTGAAGCTTTCTTT	CSGHRGLGTEAFF
TRBV7-9	.	TRBJ2-1	.	TGTGCCAGCAGCTTGGGGACGGGGGGCCTCTACAATGAGCAGTTCTTC	CASSLGTGGLYNEQFF
TRBV6-1	few	TRBJ2-5	TRBD2	TGTGCCAGCAGTGATTTAACTGCAGCGGGGAACTTC	CASSDLTAAGNF
TRBV28	.	TRBJ2-2	TRBD2	TGTGCCAGCAGTCCCGGACTAGCGGGGGCCATAAACACCGGGGAGCTGTTTTTT	CASSPGLAGAINTGELFF
TRBV19	.	TRBJ1-5	.	TGTGCCAGTAGTATAGACGGGAATGGGCAGCCCCAGCATTTT	CASSIDGNGQPQHF
TRBV6-1	few	TRBJ2-1	.	TGTGCCAGCAGTGAACGTCCCAGCTCCTACAATGAGCAGTTCTTC	CASSERPSSYNEQFF
TRBV18	.	TRBJ1-2	.	TGTGCCAGCTCACCAGGGAGAACTAACTATGGCTACACCTTC	CASSPGRTNYGYTF
TRBV28	few	TRBJ1-1	.	TGTGCCAGCAGTTTGAGCACTGAAGCTTTCTTT	CASSLSTEAFF
TRBV4-2	.	TRBJ1-2	TRBD1	TGTGCCAGCAGCCAAGCACCCGGGACAGATGGCTACACCTTC	CASSQAPGTDGYTF
TRBV20-1	.	TRBJ1-1	.	TGCAGTGCTACAACAAGTGTTGAAGCTTTCTTT	CSATTSVEAFF
TRBV25-1	.	TRBJ2-4	TRBD1	TGTGCCAGCAGTGAATGGGACAGAAACATTCAGTACTTC	CASSEWDRNIQYF
TRBV6-5	.	TRBJ2-7	.	TGTGCCAGCAGTTACTCGACAGGACAGATCTCCTACGAGCAGTACTTC	CASSYSTGQISYEQYF
TRBV6-5	.	TRBJ2-1	.	TGTGCCAGCAGCCGTTTTATCGGACAGAAAGAGCAGTTCTTC	CASSRFIGQKEQFF
TRBV6-5	.	TRBJ1-2	TRBD1	TGTGCCAGCTACGGGACAGCTAACTATGGCTACACCTTC	CASYGTANYGYTF
TRBV7-3	once	TRBJ1-1	.	TGTGCCAGCAGCTTAATAAGACAGATGAACACTGAAGCTTTCTTT	CASSLIRQMNTEAFF
TRBV7-9	.	TRBJ1-3	TRBD1	TGTGCCAGCAGCTTCGCCCGCGGGACAGACTCTGGAAACACCATATATTTT	CASSFARGTDSGNTIYF
TRBV2	.	TRBJ2-1	.	TGTGCCAGCAGTGAAGACGGACAGACCAATGAGCAGTTCTTC	CASSEDGQTNEQFF
TRBV11-2	few	TRBJ2-7	TRBD1	TGTGCCAGCAGCCAAGTGACAGGGTTCAACGAGCAGTACTTC	CASSQVTGFNEQYF
TRBV6-5	.	TRBJ2-7	.	TGTGCCAGCAGTGGGAGCACCTACGAGCAGTACTTC	CASSGSTYEQYF
TRBV7-2	.	TRBJ2-1	.	TGTGCCAGCAGCTCTACAAGGACCGGCTATACTAGCTCCTACAATGAGCAGTTCTTC	CASSSTRTGYTSSYNEQFF
TRBV19	.	TRBJ2-5	.	TGTGCCAGTAGTATAACGGGCCAAGAGACCCAGTACTTC	CASSITGQETQYF
TRBV29-1	.	TRBJ2-2	TRBD2	TGCAGCGTGACGGGACTAGCGTCCACCGGGGAGCTGTTTTTT	CSVTGLASTGELFF
TRBV5-4	few	TRBJ2-3	.	TGTGCCAGCAGCTTGTATATTAGCGGCATCACAGATACGCAGTATTTT	CASSLYISGITDTQYF
TRBV29-1	.	TRBJ2-1	TRBD2	TGCAGCGTTGAAGGGGGAGGGGCTTTGGGGTTCTTC	CSVEGGGALGFF
TRBV9	.	TRBJ1-2	TRBD1	TGTGCCAGCAGCCGGGACAGTTTAACTGGCTACACCTTC	CASSRDSLTGYTF
TRBV5-1	once	TRBJ2-7	.	TGCGCCAGCAGCTTGCAAGAGTCCTACGAGCAGTACTTC	CASSLQESYEQYF
TRBV30	once	TRBJ2-1	.	TGTGCCTGGAGTCTACTAGATGAGCAGTTCTTC	CAWSLLDEQFF